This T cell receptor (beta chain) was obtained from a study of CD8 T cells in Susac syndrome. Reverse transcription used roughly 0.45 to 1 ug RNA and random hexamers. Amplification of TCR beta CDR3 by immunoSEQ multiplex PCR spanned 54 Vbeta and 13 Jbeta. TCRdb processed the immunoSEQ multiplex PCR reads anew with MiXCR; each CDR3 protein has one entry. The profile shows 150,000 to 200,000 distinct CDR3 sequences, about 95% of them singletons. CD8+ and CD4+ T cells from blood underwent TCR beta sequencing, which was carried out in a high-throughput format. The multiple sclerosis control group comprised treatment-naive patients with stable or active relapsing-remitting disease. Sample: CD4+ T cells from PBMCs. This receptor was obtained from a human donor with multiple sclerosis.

Here the CDR3 DNA reads TGTGCCTGGAGTGTACGGTTCTCCTACGAGCAGTACTTC. Amino acids: CAWSVRFSYEQYF. This chain uses TRBV30 with TRBJ2-7; no clear D. CDR1 GTSNPN and CDR2 SVGIG come from the germline V gene (reference sequence). Trimming left V 0 bases short and J 0 bases short, with 6 bases between. CDR3 length: 13 residues.